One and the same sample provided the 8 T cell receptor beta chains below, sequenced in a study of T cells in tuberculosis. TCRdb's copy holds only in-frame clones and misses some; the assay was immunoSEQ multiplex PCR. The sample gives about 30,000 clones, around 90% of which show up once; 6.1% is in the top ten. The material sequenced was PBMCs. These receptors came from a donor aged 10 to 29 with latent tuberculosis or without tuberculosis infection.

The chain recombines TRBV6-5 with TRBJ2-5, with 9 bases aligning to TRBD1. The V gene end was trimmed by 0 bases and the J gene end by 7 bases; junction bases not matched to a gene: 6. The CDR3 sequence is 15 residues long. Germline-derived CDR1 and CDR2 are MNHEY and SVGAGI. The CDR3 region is CASSYSTGGRRTQYF. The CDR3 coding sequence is TGTGCCAGCAGTTACTCAACAGGGGGCCGACGGACCCAGTACTTC.

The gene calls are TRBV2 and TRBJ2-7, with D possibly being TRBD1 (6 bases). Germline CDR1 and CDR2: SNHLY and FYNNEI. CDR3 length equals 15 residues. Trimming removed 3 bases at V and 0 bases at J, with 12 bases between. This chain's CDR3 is CASSDLTGSSYEQYF. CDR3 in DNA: TGTGCCAGCAGTGACCTGACAGGTAGCTCCTACGAGCAGTACTTC.

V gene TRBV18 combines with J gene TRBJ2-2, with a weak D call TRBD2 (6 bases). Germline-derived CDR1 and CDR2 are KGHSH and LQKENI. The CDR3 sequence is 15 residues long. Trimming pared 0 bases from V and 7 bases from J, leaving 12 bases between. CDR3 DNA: TGTGCCAGCTCACCACCGGTTCGGGGGAACGGGGAGCTGTTTTTT. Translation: CASSPPVRGNGELFF.

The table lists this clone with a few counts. The CDR3 sequence: CASSLVPSSSTDTQYF. Written as DNA, the CDR3 is TGTGCCAGCAGCTTGGTGCCTAGCAGTAGCACAGATACGCAGTATTTT. The gene calls are TRBV5-6 and TRBJ2-3; TRBD2 is a possible D gene (5 bases). Germline V gene data show CDR1 as SGHDT and CDR2 as YYEEEE. The CDR3 has 16 amino acids. The germline V and J ends were trimmed by 0 bases and 0 bases, with 11 bases remaining between them.

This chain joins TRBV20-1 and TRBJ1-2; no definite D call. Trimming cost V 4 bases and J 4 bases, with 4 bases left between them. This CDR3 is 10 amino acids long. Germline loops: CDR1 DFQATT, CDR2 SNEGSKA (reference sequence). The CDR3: CSANSYGYTF. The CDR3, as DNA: TGCAGTGCTAACAGCTATGGCTACACCTTC.

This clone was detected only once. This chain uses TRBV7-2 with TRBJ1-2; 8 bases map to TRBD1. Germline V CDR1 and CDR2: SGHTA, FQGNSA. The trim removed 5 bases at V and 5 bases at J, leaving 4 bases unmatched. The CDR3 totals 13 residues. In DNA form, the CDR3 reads TGTGCCAGCAGCCCCGACAGGGGATATGGCTACACCTTC. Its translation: CASSPDRGYGYTF.

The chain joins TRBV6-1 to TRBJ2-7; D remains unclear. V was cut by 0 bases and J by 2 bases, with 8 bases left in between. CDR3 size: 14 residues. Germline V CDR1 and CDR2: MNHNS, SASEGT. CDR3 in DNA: TGTGCCAGCAGTGAAGCGAACGGTGCCTACGAGCAGTACTTC. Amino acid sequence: CASSEANGAYEQYF.

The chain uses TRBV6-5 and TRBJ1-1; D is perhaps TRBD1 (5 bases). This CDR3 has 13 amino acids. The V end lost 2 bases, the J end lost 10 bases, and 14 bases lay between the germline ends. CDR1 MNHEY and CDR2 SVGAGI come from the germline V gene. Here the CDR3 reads CASSYQTDRTAFF. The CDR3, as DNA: TGTGCCAGCAGTTACCAAACTGACAGAACAGCTTTCTTT.